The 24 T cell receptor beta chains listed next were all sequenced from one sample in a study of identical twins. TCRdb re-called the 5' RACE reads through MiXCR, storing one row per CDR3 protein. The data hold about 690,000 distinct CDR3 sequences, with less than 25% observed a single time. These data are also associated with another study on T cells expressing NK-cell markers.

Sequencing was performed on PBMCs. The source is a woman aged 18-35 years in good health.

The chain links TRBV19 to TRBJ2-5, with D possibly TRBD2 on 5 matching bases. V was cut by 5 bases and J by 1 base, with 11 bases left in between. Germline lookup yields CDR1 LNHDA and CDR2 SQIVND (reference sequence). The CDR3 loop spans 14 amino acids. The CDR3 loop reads CASSVRGIQETQYF. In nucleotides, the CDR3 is TGTGCCAGTAGTGTCCGGGGAATCCAAGAGACCCAGTACTTC. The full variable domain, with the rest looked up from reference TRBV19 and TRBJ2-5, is DGGITQSPKYLFRKEGQNVTLSCEQNLNHDAMYWYRQDPGQGLRLIYYSQIVNDFQKGDIAEGYSVSREKKESFPLTVTSAQKNPTAFYLCASSVRGIQETQYFGPGTRLLVL.

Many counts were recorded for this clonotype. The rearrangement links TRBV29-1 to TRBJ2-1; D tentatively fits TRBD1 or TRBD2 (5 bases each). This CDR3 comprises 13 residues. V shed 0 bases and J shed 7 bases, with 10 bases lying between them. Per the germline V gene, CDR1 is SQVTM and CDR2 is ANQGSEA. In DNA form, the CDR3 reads TGCAGCGTTGAAGAGCTCAGGGAGAATGAGCAGTTCTTC. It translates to CSVEELRENEQFF.

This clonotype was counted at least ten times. The CDR3 region is CSANGQGATNAYEQYF. For the CDR3, the DNA is TGCAGTGCCAATGGACAGGGAGCAACTAACGCCTACGAGCAGTACTTC. The chain carries TRBV20-1 and TRBJ2-7; TRBD1 agrees at 8 bases. This CDR3 contains 16 residues. Trimming at V came to 6 bases and at J to 2 bases, leaving 15 bases not matched to a gene. The germline CDR1 and CDR2 sequences are DFQATT and SNEGSKA (reference sequence).

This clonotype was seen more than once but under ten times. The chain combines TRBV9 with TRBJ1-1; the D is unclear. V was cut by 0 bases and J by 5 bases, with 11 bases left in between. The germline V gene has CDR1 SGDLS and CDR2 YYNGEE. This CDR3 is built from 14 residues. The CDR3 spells CASSVDPSRTEAFF. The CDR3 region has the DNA TGTGCCAGCAGCGTAGATCCCTCTCGAACTGAAGCTTTCTTT.

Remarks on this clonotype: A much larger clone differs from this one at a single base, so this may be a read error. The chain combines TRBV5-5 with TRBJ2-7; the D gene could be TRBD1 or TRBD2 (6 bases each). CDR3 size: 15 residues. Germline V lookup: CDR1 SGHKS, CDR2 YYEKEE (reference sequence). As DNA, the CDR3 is TGTGCCAGCAGCTCCGCGGGGACAAAGTCCTACAAGCAGTACTTC. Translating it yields CASSSAGTKSYKQYF.

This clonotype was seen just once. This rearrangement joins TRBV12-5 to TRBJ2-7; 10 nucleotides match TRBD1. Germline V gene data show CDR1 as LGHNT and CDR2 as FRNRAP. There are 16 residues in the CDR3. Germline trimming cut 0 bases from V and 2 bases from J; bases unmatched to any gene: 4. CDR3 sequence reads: CASGLVLGTGAYEQYF. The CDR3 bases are TGTGCTAGTGGTTTGGTACTGGGGACAGGGGCCTACGAGCAGTACTTC.

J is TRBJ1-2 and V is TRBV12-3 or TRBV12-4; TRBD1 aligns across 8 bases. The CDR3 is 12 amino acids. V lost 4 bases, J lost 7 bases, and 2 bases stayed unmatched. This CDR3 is CASSSDRAGYTF. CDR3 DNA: TGTGCCAGCAGTTCGGACAGGGCTGGCTACACCTTC.

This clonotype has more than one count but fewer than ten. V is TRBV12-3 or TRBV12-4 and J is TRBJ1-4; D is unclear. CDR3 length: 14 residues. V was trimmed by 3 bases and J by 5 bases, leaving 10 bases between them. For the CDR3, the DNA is TGTGCCAGCAGTTTCCGTTTTCAGAATGAAAAACTGTTTTTT. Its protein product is CASSFRFQNEKLFF.

The DNA for the CDR3 is TGTGCCAGCAGCACCCGGACTAGCGGGGCCCCCAATGAGCAGTTCTTC. Translation gives CASSTRTSGAPNEQFF. The chain recombines TRBV11-2 with TRBJ2-1, with 12 bases identical to TRBD2. The CDR3 has 16 residues. V shed 5 bases and J 6 bases; nucleotides not matched to a gene: 8. CDR1 and CDR2 (germline): SGHAT, FQNNGV.

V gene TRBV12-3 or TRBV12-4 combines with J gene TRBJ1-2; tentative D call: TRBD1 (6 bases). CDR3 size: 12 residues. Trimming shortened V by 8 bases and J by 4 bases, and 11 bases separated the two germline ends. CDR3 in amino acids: CASPTGPYGYTF. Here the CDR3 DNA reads TGTGCCAGCCCGACAGGACCCTATGGCTACACCTTC.

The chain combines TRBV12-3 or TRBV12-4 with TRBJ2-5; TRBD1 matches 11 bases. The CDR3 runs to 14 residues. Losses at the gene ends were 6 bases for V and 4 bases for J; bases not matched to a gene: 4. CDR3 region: CASRGTGGLETQYF. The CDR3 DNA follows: TGTGCCAGCAGGGGGACAGGGGGTTTAGAGACCCAGTACTTC.

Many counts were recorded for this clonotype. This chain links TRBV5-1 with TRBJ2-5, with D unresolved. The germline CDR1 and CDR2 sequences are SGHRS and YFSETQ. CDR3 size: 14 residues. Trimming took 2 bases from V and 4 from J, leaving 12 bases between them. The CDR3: CASSFGGVGETQYF. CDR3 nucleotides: TGCGCCAGCAGCTTCGGTGGGGTTGGAGAGACCCAGTACTTC.

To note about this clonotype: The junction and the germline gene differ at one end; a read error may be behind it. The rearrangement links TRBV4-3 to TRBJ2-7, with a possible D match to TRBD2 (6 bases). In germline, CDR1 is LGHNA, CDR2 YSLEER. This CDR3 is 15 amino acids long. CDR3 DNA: TGCGCCAGCAGCCAAGATCACTGGACTACTTACGGGCAGTACTTC. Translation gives CASSQDHWTTYGQYF.

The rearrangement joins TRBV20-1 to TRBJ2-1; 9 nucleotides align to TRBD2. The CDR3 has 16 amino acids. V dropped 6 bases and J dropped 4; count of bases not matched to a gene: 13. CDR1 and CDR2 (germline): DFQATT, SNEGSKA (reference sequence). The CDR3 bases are TGCAGTGCAGAAGAGGGAAGCGGGGGGCTTTACAATGAGCAGTTCTTC. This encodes CSAEEGSGGLYNEQFF.

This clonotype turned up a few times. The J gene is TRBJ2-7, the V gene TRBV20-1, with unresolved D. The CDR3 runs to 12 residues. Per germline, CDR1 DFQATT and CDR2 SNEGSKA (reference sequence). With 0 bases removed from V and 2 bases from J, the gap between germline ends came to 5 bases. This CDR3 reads CSAREVTYEQYF. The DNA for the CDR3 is TGCAGTGCTAGAGAGGTTACCTACGAGCAGTACTTC.

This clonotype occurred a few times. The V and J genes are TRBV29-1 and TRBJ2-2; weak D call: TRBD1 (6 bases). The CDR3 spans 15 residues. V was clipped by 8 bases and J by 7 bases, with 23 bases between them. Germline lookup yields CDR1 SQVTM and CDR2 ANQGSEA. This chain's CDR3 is CSIQHPGQGIGELFF. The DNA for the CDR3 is TGCAGCATCCAACATCCAGGGCAGGGGATCGGGGAGCTGTTTTTT.

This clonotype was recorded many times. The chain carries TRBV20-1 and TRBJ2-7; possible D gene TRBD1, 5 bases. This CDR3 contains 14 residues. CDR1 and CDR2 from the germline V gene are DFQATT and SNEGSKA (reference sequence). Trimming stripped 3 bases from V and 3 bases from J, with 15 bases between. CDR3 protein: CSASLRRGGYEQYF. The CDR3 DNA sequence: TGCAGTGCTAGTCTAAGAAGGGGCGGCTACGAGCAGTACTTC.

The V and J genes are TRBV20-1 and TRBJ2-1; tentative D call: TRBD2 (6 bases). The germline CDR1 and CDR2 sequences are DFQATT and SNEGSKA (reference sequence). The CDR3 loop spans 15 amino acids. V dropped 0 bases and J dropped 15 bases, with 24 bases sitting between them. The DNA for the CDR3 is TGCAGTGCTAGAGATGAAACCGGACTAAAGATAATGCCGTTCTTC. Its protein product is CSARDETGLKIMPFF.

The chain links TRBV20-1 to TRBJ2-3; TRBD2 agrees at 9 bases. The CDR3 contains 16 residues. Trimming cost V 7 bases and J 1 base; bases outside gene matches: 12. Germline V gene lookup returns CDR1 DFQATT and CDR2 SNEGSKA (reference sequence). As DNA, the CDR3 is TGCAGTGTAAAAGGGGGTAGCGGGAGTGGCACAGATACGCAGTATTTT. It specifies CSVKGGSGSGTDTQYF.

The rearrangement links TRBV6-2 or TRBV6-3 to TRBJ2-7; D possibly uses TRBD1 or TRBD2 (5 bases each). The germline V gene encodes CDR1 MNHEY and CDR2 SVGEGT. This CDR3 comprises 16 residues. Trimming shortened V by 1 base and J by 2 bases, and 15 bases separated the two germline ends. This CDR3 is CASSYWDATRAYEQYF. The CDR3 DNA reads TGTGCCAGCAGTTACTGGGACGCTACACGGGCCTACGAGCAGTACTTC.

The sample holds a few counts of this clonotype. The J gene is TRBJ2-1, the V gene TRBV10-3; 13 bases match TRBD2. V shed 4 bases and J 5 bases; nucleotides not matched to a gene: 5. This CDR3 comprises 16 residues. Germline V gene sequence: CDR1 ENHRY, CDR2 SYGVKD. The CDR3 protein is CAISGAGTSGNNEQFF. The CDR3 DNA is TGTGCCATCAGTGGGGCTGGGACTAGCGGGAACAATGAGCAGTTCTTC.

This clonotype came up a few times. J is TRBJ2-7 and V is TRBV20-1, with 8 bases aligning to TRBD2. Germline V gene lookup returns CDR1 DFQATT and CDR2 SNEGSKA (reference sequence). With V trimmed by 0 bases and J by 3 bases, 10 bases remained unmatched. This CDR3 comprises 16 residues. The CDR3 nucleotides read TGCAGTGCTAGAGATAATGGCGGGAGGACAATCTACGAGCAGTACTTC. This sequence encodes CSARDNGGRTIYEQYF.

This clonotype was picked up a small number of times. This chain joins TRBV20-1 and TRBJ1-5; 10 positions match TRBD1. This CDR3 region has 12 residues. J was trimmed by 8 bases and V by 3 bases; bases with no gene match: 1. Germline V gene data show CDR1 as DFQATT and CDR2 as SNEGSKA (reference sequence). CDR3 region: CSARGQGKPQHF. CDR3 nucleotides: TGCAGTGCTAGGGGACAGGGGAAGCCCCAGCATTTT.

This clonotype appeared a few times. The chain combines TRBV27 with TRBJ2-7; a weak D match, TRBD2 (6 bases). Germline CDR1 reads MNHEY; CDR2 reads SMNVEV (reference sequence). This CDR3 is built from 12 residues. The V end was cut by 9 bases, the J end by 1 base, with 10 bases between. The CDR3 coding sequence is TGTGCCAGTAGCGGCCAATCCTACGAGCAGTACTTC. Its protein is CASSGQSYEQYF.